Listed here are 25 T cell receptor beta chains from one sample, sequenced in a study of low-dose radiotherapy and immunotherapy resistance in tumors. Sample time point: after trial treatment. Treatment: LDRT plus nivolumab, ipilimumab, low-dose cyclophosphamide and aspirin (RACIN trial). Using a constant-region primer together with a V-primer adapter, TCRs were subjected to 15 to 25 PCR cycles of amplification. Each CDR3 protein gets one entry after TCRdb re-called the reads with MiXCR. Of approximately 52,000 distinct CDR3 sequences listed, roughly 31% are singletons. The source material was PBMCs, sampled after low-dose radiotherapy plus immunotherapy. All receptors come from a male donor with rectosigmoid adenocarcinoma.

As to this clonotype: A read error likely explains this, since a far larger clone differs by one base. The CDR3 bases are TGTGCCAGCAGTTCCCCCGGTCAGGGGGCCGGCTACGAGCAGTTCTTC. Translated: CASSSPGQGAGYEQFF. The J gene is TRBJ2-1, the V gene TRBV28, with 8 bases matching TRBD1. V gave up 4 bases and J gave up 10 bases; unmatched junction bases: 15. The CDR3 spans 16 residues. In germline, CDR1 is MDHEN, CDR2 SYDVKM. Drawing the rest from reference TRBV28 and TRBJ2-1, the complete variable domain is DVKVTQSSRYLVKRTGEKVFLECVQDMDHENMFWYRQDPGLGLRLIYFSYDVKMKEKGDIPEGYSVSREKKERFSLILESASTNQTSMYLCASSSPGQGAGYEQFFGPGTRLTVL.

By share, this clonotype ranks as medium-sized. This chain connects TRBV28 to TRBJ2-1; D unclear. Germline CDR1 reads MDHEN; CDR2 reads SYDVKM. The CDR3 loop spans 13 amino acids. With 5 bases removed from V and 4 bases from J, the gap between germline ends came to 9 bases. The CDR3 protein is CASSPQVYNEQFF. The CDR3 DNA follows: TGTGCCAGCAGTCCTCAGGTTTACAATGAGCAGTTCTTC.

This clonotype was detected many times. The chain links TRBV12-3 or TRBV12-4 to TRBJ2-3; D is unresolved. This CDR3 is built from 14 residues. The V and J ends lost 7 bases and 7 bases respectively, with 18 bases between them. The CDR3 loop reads CASIPPGRSNTQYF. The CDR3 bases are TGTGCCAGCATTCCCCCCGGCCGCTCAAATACGCAGTATTTT.

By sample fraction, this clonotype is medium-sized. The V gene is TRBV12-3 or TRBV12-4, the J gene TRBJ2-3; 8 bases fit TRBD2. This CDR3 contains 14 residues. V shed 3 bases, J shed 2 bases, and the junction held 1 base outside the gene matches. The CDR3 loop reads CASSFGGVTDTQYF. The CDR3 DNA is TGTGCCAGCAGTTTCGGGGGGGTCACAGATACGCAGTATTTT.

CDR3 in DNA: TGCAGTGCTAGGGGGGACGGAGAAGTCAATTCACCCCTCCACTTT. Translation: CSARGDGEVNSPLHF. J is TRBJ1-6 and V is TRBV20-1; D is possibly TRBD1 (5 bases). The CDR3 runs to 15 residues. Trimming took off 3 bases at V and 7 bases at J, with 16 bases between the two ends. CDR1 is DFQATT, CDR2 SNEGSKA, per germline (reference sequence).

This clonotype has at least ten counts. The CDR3 is CASSQPLVSGELFF. Written as DNA, the CDR3 is TGCGCCAGCAGCCAGCCACTAGTTTCCGGGGAGCTGTTTTTT. V gene TRBV4-1 combines with J gene TRBJ2-2; TRBD2 is a possible D gene (5 bases). This CDR3 region has 14 residues. V dropped 3 bases and J dropped 6 bases, with 11 bases sitting between them. CDR1 is MGHRA and CDR2 is YSYEKL in the germline V gene.

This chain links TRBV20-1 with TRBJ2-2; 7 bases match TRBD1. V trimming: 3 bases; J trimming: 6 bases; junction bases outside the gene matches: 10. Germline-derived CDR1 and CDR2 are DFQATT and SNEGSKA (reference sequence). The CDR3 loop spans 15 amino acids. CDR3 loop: CSARATTGDPGELFF. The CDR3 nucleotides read TGCAGTGCTAGGGCGACCACAGGGGATCCCGGGGAGCTGTTTTTT.

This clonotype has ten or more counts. This chain's CDR3 is CASSQDVGLGSSEQFF. The CDR3 DNA reads as TGCGCCAGCAGCCAGGATGTTGGGCTTGGGTCGAGTGAGCAGTTCTTC. The chain has TRBV4-3 and TRBJ2-1; D gene ambiguous. Trimming pared 3 bases from V and 9 bases from J, leaving 21 bases between. Germline CDR1 reads LGHNA; CDR2 reads YSLEER. CDR3 size: 16 residues.

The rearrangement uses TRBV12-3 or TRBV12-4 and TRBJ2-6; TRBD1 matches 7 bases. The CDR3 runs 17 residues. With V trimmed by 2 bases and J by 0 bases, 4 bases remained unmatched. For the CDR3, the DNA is TGTGCCAGCAGTTTACAGGGGGTTAGCTCTGGGGCCAACGTCCTGACTTTC. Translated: CASSLQGVSSGANVLTF.

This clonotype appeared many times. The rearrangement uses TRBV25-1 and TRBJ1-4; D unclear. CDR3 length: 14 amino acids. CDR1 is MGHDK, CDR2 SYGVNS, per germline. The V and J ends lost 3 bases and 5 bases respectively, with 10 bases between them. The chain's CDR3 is CASSDRSPNEKLFF. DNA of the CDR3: TGTGCCAGCAGTGATAGAAGCCCAAATGAAAAACTGTTTTTT.

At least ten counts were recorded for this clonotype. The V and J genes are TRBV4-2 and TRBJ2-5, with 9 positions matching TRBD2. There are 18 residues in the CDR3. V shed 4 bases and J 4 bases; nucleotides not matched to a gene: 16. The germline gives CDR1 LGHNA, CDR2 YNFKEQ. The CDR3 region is CASSPLSGGPGGVETQYF. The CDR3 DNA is TGTGCCAGCAGCCCTCTAAGCGGGGGGCCCGGCGGGGTAGAGACCCAGTACTTC.

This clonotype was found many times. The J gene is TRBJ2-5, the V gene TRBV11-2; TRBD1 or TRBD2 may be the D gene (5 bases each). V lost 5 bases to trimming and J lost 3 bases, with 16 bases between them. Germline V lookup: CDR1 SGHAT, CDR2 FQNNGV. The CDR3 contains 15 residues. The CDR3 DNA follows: TGTGCCAGCAGCCCTGGGGGAGCTCGTGAAGAGACCCAGTACTTC. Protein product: CASSPGGAREETQYF.

The CDR3 DNA follows: TGTGCCAGCGGAGGGTCCTTGGGACCCTTGAACACTGAAGCTTTCTTT. This gives the protein CASGGSLGPLNTEAFF. J is TRBJ1-1 and V is TRBV2, with D perhaps TRBD1 (5 bases). The V gene's germline CDR1 is SNHLY and CDR2 FYNNEI. The CDR3 covers 16 residues. V was pared by 8 bases and J by 0 bases, with 19 bases between.

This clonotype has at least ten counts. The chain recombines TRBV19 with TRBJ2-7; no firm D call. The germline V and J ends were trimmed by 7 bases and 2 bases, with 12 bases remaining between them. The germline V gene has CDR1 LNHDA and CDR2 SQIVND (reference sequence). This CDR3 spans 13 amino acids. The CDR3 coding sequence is TGTGCCAGTACCCCCGGGCAGCCCTACGAGCAGTACTTC. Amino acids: CASTPGQPYEQYF.

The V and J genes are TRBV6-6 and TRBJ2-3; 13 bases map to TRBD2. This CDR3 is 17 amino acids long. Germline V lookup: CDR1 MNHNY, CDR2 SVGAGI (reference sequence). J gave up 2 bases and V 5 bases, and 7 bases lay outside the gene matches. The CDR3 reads CASSRWTSGGVTDTQYF. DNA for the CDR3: TGTGCCAGCAGTCGATGGACTAGCGGGGGTGTCACAGATACGCAGTATTTT.

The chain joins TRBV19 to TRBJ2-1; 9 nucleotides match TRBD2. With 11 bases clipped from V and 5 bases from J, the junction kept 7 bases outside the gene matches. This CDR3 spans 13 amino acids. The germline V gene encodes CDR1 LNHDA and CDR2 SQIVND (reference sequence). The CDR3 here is CACDSGSNNEQFF. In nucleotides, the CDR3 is TGTGCCTGTGATAGCGGGAGTAACAATGAGCAGTTCTTC.

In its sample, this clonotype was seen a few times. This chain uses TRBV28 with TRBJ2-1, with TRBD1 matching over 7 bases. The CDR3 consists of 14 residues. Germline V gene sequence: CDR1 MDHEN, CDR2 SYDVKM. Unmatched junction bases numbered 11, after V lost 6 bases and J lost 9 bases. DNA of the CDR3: TGTGCCAGCAGCTTAACCGGGACAGAGGCTGAGCAGTTCTTC. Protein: CASSLTGTEAEQFF.

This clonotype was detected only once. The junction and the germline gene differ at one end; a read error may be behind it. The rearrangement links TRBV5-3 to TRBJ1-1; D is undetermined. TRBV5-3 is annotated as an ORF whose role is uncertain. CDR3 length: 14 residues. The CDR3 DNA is TGTGCCAGCAGCTTAGGCTCAGGGAACACTGAAGCTTTCTTT. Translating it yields CASSLGSGNTEAFF.

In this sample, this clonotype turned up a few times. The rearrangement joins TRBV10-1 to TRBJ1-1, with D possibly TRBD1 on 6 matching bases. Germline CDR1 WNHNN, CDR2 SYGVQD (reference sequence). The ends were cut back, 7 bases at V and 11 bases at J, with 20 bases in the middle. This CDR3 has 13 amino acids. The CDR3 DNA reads TGCGCCAGCATTTTACAGGGCGAAGGAGGGGCTTTCTTT. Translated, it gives CASILQGEGGAFF.

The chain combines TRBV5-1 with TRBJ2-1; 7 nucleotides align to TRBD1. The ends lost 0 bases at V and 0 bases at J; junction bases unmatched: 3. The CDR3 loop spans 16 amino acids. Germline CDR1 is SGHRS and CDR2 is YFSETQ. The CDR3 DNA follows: TGCGCCAGCAGCTTGGGACAGGGAAGCTCCTACAATGAGCAGTTCTTC. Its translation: CASSLGQGSSYNEQFF.

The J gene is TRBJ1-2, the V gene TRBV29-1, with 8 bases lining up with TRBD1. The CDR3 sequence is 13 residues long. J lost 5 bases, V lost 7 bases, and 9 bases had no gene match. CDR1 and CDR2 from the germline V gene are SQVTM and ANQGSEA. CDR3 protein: CSADATGEYGYTF. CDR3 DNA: TGCAGCGCCGACGCGACAGGGGAGTATGGCTACACCTTC.

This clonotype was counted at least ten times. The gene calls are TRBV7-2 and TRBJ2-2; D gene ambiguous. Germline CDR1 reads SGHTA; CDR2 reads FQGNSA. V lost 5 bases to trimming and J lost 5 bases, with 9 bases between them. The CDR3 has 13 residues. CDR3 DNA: TGTGCCAGCAGCCCCATGGGGACCGGGGAGCTGTTTTTT. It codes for CASSPMGTGELFF.

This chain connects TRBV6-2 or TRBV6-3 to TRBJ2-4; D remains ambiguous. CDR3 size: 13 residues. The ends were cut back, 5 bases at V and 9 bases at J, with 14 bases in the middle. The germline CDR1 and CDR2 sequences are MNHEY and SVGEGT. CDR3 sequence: CASSPDSSSIQYF. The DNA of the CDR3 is TGTGCCAGCAGTCCAGACTCATCCAGCATTCAGTACTTC.

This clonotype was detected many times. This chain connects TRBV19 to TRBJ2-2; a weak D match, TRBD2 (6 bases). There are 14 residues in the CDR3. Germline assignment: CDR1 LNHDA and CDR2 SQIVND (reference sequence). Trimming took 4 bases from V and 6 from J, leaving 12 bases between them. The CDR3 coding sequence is TGTGCCAGTAGTAATGGAGGGACGCCCGGGGAGCTGTTTTTT. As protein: CASSNGGTPGELFF.

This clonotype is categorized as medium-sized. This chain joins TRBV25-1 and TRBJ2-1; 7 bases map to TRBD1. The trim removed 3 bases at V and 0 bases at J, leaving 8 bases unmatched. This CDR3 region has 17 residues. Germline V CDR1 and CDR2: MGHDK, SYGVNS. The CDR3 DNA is TGTGCCAGCAGTGATGACAGGGTCGATAGCTCCTACAATGAGCAGTTCTTC. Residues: CASSDDRVDSSYNEQFF.